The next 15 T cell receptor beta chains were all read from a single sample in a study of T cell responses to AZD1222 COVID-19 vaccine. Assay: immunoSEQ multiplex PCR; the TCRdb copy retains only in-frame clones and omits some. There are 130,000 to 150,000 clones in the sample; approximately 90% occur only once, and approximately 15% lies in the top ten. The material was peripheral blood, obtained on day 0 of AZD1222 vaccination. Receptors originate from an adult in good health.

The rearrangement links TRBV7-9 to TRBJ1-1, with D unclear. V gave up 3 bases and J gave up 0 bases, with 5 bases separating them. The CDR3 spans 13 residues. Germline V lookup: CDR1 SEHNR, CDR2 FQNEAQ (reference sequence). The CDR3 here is CASSFQVNTEAFF. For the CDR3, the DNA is TGTGCCAGCAGCTTCCAGGTGAACACTGAAGCTTTCTTT.

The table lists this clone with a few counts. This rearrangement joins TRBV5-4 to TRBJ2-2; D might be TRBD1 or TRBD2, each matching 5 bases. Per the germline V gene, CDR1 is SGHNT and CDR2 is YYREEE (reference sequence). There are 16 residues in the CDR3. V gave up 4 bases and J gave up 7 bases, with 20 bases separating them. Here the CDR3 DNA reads TGTGCCAGCAGCCCGGGGCGCGGGCGGATTGGCGGGGAGCTGTTTTTT. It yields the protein CASSPGRGRIGGELFF. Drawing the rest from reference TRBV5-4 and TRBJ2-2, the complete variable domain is ETGVTQSPTHLIKTRGQQVTLRCSSQSGHNTVSWYQQALGQGPQFIFQYYREEENGRGNFPPRFSGLQFPNYSSELNVNALELDDSALYLCASSPGRGRIGGELFFGEGSRLTVL.

The CDR3 sequence is CASSPGGVNTEAFF. The CDR3 bases are TGTGCCAGCAGTCCCGGCGGGGTGAACACTGAAGCTTTCTTT. The rearrangement links TRBV5-4 to TRBJ1-1; D remains ambiguous. Deletions cut 5 bases from V and 0 bases from J, with 11 bases between. Germline V CDR1 and CDR2: SGHNT, YYREEE (reference sequence). The CDR3 consists of 14 residues.

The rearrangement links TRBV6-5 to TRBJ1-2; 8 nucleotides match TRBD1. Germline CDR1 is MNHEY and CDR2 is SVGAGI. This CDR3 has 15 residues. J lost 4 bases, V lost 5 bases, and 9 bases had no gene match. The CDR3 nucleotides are TGTGCCAGCAGTCCCCAGGGACAGGCAGTCTATGGCTACACCTTC. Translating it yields CASSPQGQAVYGYTF.

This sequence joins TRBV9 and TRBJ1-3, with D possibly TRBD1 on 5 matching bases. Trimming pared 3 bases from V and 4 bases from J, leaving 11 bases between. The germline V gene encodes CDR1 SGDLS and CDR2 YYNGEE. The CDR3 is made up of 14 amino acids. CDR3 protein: CASSASPGGNTIYF. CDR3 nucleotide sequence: TGTGCCAGCAGCGCGAGTCCAGGGGGAAACACCATATATTTT.

CDR3 bases: TGTGCCAGCAGCGAGGGGGCGGCAAAGAGCTCCTATAATTCACCCCTCCACTTT. It encodes CASSEGAAKSSYNSPLHF. The chain recombines TRBV5-5 with TRBJ1-6; 7 nucleotides match TRBD1. Per the germline V gene, CDR1 is SGHKS and CDR2 is YYEKEE (reference sequence). V was pared by 4 bases and J by 0 bases, with 10 bases of the junction left unmatched. The CDR3 length is 18 residues.

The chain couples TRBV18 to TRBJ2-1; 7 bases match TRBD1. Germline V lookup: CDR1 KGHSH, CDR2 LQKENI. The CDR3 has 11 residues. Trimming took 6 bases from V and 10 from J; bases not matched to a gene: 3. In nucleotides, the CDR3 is TGTGCCAGCTCCCTGACAGGGGAGCAGTTCTTC. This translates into CASSLTGEQFF.

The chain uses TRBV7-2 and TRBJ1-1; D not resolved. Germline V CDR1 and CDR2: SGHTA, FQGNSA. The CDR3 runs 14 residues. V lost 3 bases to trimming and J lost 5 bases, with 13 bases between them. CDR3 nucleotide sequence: TGTGCCAGCAGCTTTGGTGGCGGGAGGACTGAAGCTTTCTTT. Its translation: CASSFGGGRTEAFF. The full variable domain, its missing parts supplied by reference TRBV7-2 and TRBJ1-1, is GAGVSQSPSNKVTEKGKDVELRCDPISGHTALYWYRQSLGQGLEFLIYFQGNSAPDKSGLPSDRFSAERTGGSVSTLTIQRTQQEDSAVYLCASSFGGGRTEAFFGQGTRLTVV.

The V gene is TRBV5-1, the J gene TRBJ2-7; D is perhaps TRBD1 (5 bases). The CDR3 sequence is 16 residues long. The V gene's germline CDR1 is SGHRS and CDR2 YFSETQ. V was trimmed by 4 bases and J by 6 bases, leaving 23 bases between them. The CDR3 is CASSPRNSQGLSEQYF. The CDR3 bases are TGCGCCAGCAGCCCCCGGAACAGCCAGGGATTAAGCGAGCAGTACTTC.

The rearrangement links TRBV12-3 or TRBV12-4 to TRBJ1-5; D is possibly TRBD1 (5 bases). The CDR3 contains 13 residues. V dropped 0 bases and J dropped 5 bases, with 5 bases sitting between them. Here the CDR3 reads CASSLAQDQPQHF. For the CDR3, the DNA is TGTGCCAGCAGTTTAGCACAGGATCAGCCCCAGCATTTT.

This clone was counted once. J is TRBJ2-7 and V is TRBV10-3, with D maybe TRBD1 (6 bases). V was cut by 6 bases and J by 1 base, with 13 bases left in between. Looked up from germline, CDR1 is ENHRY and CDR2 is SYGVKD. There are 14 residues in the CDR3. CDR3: CAIRTDRASYEQYF. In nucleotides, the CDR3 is TGTGCCATCAGAACGGACAGAGCTTCCTACGAGCAGTACTTC.

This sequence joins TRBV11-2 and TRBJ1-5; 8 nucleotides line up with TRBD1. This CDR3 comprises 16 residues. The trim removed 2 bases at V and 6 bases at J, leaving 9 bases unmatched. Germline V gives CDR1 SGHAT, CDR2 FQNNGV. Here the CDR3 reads CASSLLAQGVGQPQHF. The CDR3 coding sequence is TGTGCCAGCAGCTTATTGGCACAGGGGGTCGGTCAGCCCCAGCATTTT.

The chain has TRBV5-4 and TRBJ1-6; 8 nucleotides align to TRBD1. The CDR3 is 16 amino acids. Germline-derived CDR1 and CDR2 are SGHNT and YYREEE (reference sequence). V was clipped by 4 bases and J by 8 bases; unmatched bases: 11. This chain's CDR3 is CASSALTGVGDSPLHF. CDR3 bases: TGTGCCAGCAGCGCCTTGACAGGGGTCGGTGATTCACCCCTCCACTTT.

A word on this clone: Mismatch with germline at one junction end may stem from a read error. The CDR3 nucleotides read TGTGCTAGCAGCCGCCGGGAACATGGCTACACCTTC. Translation gives CASSRREHGYTF. The chain recombines TRBV7-7 with TRBJ1-2; D gene unclear. Germline assignment: CDR1 SSHAT and CDR2 FNYEAQ (reference sequence). This CDR3 has 12 residues.

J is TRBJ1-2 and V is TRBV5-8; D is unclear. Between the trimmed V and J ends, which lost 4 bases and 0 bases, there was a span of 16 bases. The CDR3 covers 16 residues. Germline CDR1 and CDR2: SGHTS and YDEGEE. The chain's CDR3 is CASSRPLDVANYGYTF. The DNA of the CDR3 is TGTGCCAGCAGCCGCCCCCTGGACGTTGCTAACTATGGCTACACCTTC.